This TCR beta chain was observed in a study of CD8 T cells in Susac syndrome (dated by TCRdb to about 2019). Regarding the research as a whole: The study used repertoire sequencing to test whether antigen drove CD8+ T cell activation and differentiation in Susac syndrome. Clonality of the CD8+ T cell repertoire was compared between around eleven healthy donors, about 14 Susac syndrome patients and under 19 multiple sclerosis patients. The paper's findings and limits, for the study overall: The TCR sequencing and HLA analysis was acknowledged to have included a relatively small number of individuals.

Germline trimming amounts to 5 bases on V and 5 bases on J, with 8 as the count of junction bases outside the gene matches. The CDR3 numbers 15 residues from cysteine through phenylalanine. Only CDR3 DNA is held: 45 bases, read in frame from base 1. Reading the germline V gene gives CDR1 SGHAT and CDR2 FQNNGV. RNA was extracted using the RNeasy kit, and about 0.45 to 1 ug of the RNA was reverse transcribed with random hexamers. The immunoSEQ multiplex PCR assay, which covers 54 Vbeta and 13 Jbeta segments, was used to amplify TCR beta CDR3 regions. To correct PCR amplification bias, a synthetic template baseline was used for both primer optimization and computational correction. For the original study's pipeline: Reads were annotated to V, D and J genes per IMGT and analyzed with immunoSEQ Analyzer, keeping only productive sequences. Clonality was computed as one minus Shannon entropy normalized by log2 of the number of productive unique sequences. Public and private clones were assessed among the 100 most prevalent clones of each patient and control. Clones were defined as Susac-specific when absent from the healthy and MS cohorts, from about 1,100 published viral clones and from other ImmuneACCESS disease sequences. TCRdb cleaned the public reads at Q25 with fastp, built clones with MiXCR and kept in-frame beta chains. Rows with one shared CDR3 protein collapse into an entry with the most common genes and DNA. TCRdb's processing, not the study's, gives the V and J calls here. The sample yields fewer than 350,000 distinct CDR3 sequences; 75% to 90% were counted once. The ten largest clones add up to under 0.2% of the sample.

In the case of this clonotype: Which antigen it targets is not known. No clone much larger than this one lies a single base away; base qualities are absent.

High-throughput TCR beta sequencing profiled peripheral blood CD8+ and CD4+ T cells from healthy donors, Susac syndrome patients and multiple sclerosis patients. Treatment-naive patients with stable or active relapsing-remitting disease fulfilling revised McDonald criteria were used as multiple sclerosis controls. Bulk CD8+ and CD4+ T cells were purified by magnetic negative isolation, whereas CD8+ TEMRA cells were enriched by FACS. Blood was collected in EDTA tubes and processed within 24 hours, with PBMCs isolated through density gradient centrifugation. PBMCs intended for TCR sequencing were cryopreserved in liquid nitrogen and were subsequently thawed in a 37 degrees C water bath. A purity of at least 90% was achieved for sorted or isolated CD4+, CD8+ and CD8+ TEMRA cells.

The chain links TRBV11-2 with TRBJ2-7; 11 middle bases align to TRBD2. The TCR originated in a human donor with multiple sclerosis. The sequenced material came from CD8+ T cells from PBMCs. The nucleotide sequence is TGTGCCAGCAGCCAAATAGCGGGAGGGGGCCACGAGCAGTACTTC. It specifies CASSQIAGGGHEQYF.